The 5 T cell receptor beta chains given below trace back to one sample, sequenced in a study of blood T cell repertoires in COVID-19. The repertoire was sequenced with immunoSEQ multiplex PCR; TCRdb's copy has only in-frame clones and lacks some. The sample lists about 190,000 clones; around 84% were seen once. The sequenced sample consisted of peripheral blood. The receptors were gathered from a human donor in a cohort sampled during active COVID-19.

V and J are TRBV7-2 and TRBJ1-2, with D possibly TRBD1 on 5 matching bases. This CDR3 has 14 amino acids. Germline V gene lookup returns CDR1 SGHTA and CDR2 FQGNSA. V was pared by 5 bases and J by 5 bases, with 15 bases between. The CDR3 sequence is CASSPQSTAYGYTF. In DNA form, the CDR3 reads TGTGCCAGCAGCCCCCAATCGACAGCTTATGGCTACACCTTC.

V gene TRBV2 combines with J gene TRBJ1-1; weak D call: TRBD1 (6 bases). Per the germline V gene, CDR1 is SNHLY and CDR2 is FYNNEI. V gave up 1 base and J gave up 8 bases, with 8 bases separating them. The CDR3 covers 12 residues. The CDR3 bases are TGTGCCAGCAGTGAAGTTACAGGGGAAGCTTTCTTT. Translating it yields CASSEVTGEAFF.

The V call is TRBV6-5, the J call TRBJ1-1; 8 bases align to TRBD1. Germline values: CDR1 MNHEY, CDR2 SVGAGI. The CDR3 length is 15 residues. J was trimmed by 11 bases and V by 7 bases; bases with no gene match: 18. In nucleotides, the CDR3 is TGTGCCAGCATCCCACCCACAGGGGGAACGAAGAAGGCTTTCTTT. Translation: CASIPPTGGTKKAFF.

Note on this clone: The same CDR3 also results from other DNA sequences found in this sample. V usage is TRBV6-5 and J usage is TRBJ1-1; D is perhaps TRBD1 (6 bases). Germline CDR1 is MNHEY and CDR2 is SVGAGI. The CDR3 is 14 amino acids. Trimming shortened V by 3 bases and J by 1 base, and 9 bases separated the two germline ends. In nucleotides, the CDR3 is TGTGCCAGCAGTTATTTACAGGGGAACACTGAAGCTTTCTTT. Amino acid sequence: CASSYLQGNTEAFF.

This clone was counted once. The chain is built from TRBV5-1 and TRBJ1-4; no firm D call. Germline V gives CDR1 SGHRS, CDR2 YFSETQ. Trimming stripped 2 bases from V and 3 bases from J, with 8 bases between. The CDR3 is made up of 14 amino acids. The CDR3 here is CASSFMAANEKLFF. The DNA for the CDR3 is TGCGCCAGCAGCTTCATGGCGGCTAATGAAAAACTGTTTTTT. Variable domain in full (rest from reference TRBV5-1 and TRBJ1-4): KAGVTQTPRYLIKTRGQQVTLSCSPISGHRSVSWYQQTPGQGLQFLFEYFSETQRNKGNFPGRFSGRQFSNSRSEMNVSTLELGDSALYLCASSFMAANEKLFFGSGTQLSVL.